These 10 T cell receptor beta chains came from one sample sequenced in a study of shared clonotypes between healthy human individuals (dated by TCRdb to the early 2020s). The library relied on the immunoSEQ multiplex PCR assay. Not all clones reach the TCRdb copy of this immuneACCESS table, which keeps in-frame sequences only. Checked studies attribute under half of the gap to unresolved V genes and leave the rest unexplained. In all, the sample holds hundreds of thousands of clones, and about two thirds of those were seen once. Less than 2% of the sample is in the top ten clones. The sequenced sample consisted of memory CD4+ T cells sorted from blood. The cell subset or site label of this sample denotes: CD45RA-negative fraction. These receptors originate from a woman aged 30 to 39 in good health.

This chain joins TRBV19 and TRBJ2-2; 9 nucleotides line up with TRBD1. Germline V CDR1 and CDR2: LNHDA, SQIVND (reference sequence). The CDR3 loop spans 18 amino acids. Trimming at V came to 6 bases and at J to 2 bases, leaving 13 bases not matched to a gene. The CDR3 region is CASSSPPRGQGNTGELFF. In DNA, the CDR3 is TGTGCCAGTAGCTCTCCCCCTAGGGGACAGGGAAACACCGGGGAGCTGTTTTTT.

The V and J genes are TRBV4-2 and TRBJ2-5; D may be TRBD1 or TRBD2 (6 bases each). Germline assignment: CDR1 LGHNA and CDR2 YNFKEQ. Trimming removed 7 bases from V and 2 bases from J, with 20 bases in between. CDR3 length: 16 amino acids. The CDR3 region is CASNRRGAQFQETQYF. CDR3 nucleotides: TGTGCCAGCAACCGGAGGGGGGCACAGTTTCAAGAGACCCAGTACTTC.

This chain links TRBV27 with TRBJ1-5; D may be TRBD1 (5 bases). Trimming cost V 0 bases and J 6 bases, with 12 bases left between them. The germline V gene has CDR1 MNHEY and CDR2 SMNVEV (reference sequence). This CDR3 has 15 amino acids. This CDR3 is CASSLSARAVQPQHF. The CDR3 DNA follows: TGTGCCAGCAGTTTATCCGCCAGGGCGGTTCAGCCCCAGCATTTT.

The chain links TRBV19 to TRBJ2-5, with D unclear. Trimming stripped 10 bases from V and 7 bases from J, with 19 bases between. CDR3 length equals 13 residues. Germline loops: CDR1 LNHDA, CDR2 SQIVND (reference sequence). CDR3 nucleotides: TGTGCCAAGGGCGTCCTCCGACCAGGGACCCAGTACTTC. Its translation: CAKGVLRPGTQYF.

V and J are TRBV5-1 and TRBJ2-3; D may be TRBD2 (5 bases). The V gene's germline CDR1 is SGHRS and CDR2 YFSETQ. Between the trimmed V and J ends, which lost 4 bases and 4 bases, there was a span of 16 bases. CDR3 length equals 15 residues. CDR3 in DNA: TGCGCCAGCAGCCAACCTGGAGGTGAGGCAGATACGCAGTATTTT. Protein product: CASSQPGGEADTQYF.

The rearrangement links TRBV18 to TRBJ2-1; maybe TRBD2 (5 bases). Germline values: CDR1 KGHSH, CDR2 LQKENI. The CDR3 has 17 residues. Trimming shortened V by 3 bases and J by 0 bases, and 15 bases separated the two germline ends. The CDR3: CASSPISWGDSYNEQFF. CDR3 DNA: TGTGCCAGCTCACCGATCAGCTGGGGAGACTCCTACAATGAGCAGTTCTTC.

The chain employs TRBV14 and TRBJ2-5; 8 bases are a match to TRBD1. In germline, CDR1 is SGHDN, CDR2 FVKESK. Trimming cost V 4 bases and J 4 bases; bases outside gene matches: 2. The CDR3 is 13 residues long. The CDR3 spells CASSRQGRETQYF. CDR3 sequence (DNA): TGTGCCAGCAGCCGACAGGGGAGAGAGACCCAGTACTTC. The whole variable domain, filled in from reference TRBV14 and TRBJ2-5, reads EAGVTQFPSHSVIEKGQTVTLRCDPISGHDNLYWYRRVMGKEIKFLLHFVKESKQDESGMPNNRFLAERTGGTYSTLKVQPAELEDSGVYFCASSRQGRETQYFGPGTRLLVL.

The chain uses TRBV5-4 and TRBJ2-3; D might be TRBD1 or TRBD2, each matching 5 bases. Germline V gene data show CDR1 as SGHNT and CDR2 as YYREEE (reference sequence). The CDR3 is 16 amino acids. Trimming removed 4 bases at V and 3 bases at J, with 18 bases between. This chain's CDR3 is CASSLVGAVGTDTQYF. In DNA form, the CDR3 reads TGTGCCAGCAGCCTGGTCGGGGCCGTGGGAACAGATACGCAGTATTTT.

The V call is TRBV4-1, the J call TRBJ2-5; no firm D call. The V gene lost 4 bases and the J gene lost 1 base, with 13 bases spanning the gap. Germline CDR1 is MGHRA and CDR2 is YSYEKL. The CDR3 consists of 15 residues. The CDR3 DNA sequence: TGCGCCAGCAGCCCCCACGGGCTTGCCCAAGAGACCCAGTACTTC. Translation gives CASSPHGLAQETQYF.

The CDR3 DNA follows: TGTGCCAGCAGCCCAACCCCGGGACTAGAAGATGAGCAGTTCTTC. Amino acids: CASSPTPGLEDEQFF. This rearrangement joins TRBV5-5 to TRBJ2-1; 8 bases align to TRBD2. CDR3 length: 15 amino acids. CDR1 SGHKS and CDR2 YYEKEE come from the germline V gene (reference sequence). The J segment lost 8 bases and the V segment lost 4 bases, leaving 11 bases of the junction unmatched.